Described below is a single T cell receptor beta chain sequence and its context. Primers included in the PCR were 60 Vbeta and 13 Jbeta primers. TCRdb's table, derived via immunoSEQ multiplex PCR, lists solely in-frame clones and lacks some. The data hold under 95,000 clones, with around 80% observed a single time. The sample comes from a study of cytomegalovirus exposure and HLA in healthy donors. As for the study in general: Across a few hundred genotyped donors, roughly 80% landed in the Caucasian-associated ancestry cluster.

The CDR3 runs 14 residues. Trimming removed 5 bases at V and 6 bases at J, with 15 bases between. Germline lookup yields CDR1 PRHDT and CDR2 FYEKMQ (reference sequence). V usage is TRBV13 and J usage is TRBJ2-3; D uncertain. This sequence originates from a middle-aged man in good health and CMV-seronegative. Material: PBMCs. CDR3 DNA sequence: TGTGCCAGCAGCCCCAGACCACACGGGGATACGCAGTATTTT. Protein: CASSPRPHGDTQYF.